This is a list of T cell receptor beta chains from one sample in a study of cytomegalovirus exposure and HLA in healthy donors. Measured with immunoSEQ multiplex PCR; TCRdb has only the in-frame clones, and not every one. The sample gives hundreds of thousands of clones, about 78% of which show up once; around 3.9% is in the top ten. Sequenced sample: PBMCs. The receptors originated from a male donor in good health and CMV-seronegative. The CDR3 runs from the conserved cysteine through the conserved F or W. D genes are given only for firm matches. Rows may omit the clone size; those that give it use once, few, many or a size class.

17 | TRBD2 | TRBJ2-3 | TRBV9 | NA | CASSPYRLAGVRDTQYF | TGTGCTAGCAGCCCATACCGACTAGCGGGAGTCAGGGATACGCAGTATTTT
21 | TRBD2 | TRBJ2-2 | TRBV9 | NA | CASSTYGRTSGREGNTGELFF | TGTGCCAGCAGCACATACGGTCGGACTAGCGGGAGAGAGGGGAACACCGGGGAGCTGTTTTTT
15 | NA | TRBJ1-5 | TRBV19 | NA | CASSITSTSAMPQHF | TGTGCCAGTAGTATAACCTCGACATCGGCGATGCCCCAGCATTTT
19 | TRBD2 | TRBJ2-1 | TRBV13 | NA | CASSPRRASGPSSYNEQFF | TGTGCCAGCAGCCCCCGGAGGGCTAGCGGACCGAGCTCCTACAATGAGCAGTTCTTC
13 | NA | TRBJ2-3 | TRBV19 | NA | CASSIPGTDTQYF | TGTGCCAGTAGTATCCCCGGCACAGATACGCAGTATTTT
16 | TRBD2 | TRBJ2-7 | TRBV6-6 | once | CASSWAGREISSEQYF | TGTGCCAGCAGTTGGGCGGGGCGGGAGATTTCGAGTGAGCAGTACTTC
19 | TRBD2 | TRBJ2-2 | TRBV5-1 | NA | CASSIRTSGRLTNTGELFF | TGCGCCAGCAGCATCCGGACTAGCGGGCGTCTTACTAACACCGGGGAGCTGTTTTTT
13 | NA | TRBJ1-2 | TRBV5-6 | NA | CASSLTGSEGYTF | TGTGCCAGCAGCTTGACAGGGTCTGAAGGCTACACCTTC
17 | TRBD2 | TRBJ2-1 | TRBV11-2 | NA | CASSYPRTSGNYNEQFF | TGTGCCAGCAGCTACCCAAGGACTAGCGGGAACTACAATGAGCAGTTCTTC
13 | NA | TRBJ2-5 | TRBV27 | NA | CASSFQGSYEQYF | TGTGCCAGCAGTTTTCAGGGGTCGTATGAGCAGTACTTC
14 | TRBD2 | TRBJ2-1 | TRBV30 | NA | CAWGAQTSDNEQFF | TGTGCCTGGGGGGCCCAGACTAGCGACAATGAGCAGTTCTTC
16 | TRBD1 | TRBJ1-4 | TRBV28 | NA | CASSSRQGITSGKLFF | TGTGCCAGCAGTTCTAGACAGGGCATTACATCAGGAAAACTGTTTTTT
17 | TRBD1 | TRBJ1-2 | TRBV7-9 | NA | CASSLGQGGWPLYGYTF | TGTGCCAGCAGCTTAGGACAGGGGGGATGGCCTCTCTATGGCTACACCTTC
14 | NA | TRBJ2-7 | TRBV6-5 | few | CASSSAGTVHEQYF | TGTGCCAGCAGTTCCGCCGGGACTGTCCACGAGCAGTACTTC
16 | NA | TRBJ1-4 | TRBV5-8 | NA | CASSFGGDVVGEKLFF | TGTGCCAGCAGCTTCGGGGGGGACGTGGTCGGGGAAAAACTGTTTTTT
17 | TRBD2 | TRBJ2-3 | TRBV7-9 | NA | CASRTSLAGVPTDTQYF | TGTGCCAGCAGGACGAGTCTAGCGGGAGTTCCGACAGATACGCAGTATTTT
15 | TRBD1 | TRBJ2-5 | TRBV2 | NA | CASGELGTGDATQYF | TGTGCCAGCGGGGAGCTTGGGACAGGGGATGCGACCCAGTACTTC
13 | NA | TRBJ2-3 | TRBV6-4 | NA | CASRPTSTDTQYF | TGTGCCAGCAGACCTACTAGCACAGATACGCAGTATTTT
15 | TRBD2 | TRBJ2-2 | TRBV19 | NA | CASSGGAGNTGELFF | TGTGCCAGTAGTGGCGGAGCGGGAAACACCGGGGAGCTGTTTTTT
15 | NA | TRBJ1-5 | TRBV5-6 | NA | CASSLGQYSNQPQHF | TGTGCCAGCAGCTTGGGACAGTATAGCAATCAGCCCCAGCATTTT
16 | NA | TRBJ1-3 | TRBV28 | NA | CASSLGLRGSGNTIYF | TGTGCCAGCAGTTTAGGCCTCAGGGGCTCTGGAAACACCATATATTTT
13 | NA | TRBJ2-2 | TRBV28 | NA | CASSLSRVGELFF | TGTGCCAGCAGTTTATCCAGGGTCGGGGAGCTGTTTTTT
12 | NA | TRBJ1-5 | TRBV23-1 | few | CASSLGVQPQHF | TGCGCCAGCAGTCTTGGAGTCCAGCCCCAGCATTTT
12 | NA | TRBJ2-1 | TRBV7-8 | few | CASSRDYNEQFF | TGTGCCAGCAGCCGGGACTACAATGAGCAGTTCTTC
14 | NA | TRBJ1-5 | TRBV27 | NA | CASSLDRFNQPQHF | TGTGCCAGCAGTTTAGACAGGTTCAATCAGCCCCAGCATTTT
14 | NA | TRBJ2-3 | TRBV29-1 | NA | CSVDPSSHADTQYF | TGCAGCGTTGACCCGAGTAGTCACGCAGATACGCAGTATTTT